This entry lists 3 T cell receptor beta chains sequenced from one sample in a study of blood T cell dynamics during melanoma immunotherapy. The time point here: pre-treatment baseline. Method: immunoSEQ multiplex PCR; TCRdb's copy keeps in-frame clones and lacks some. The sample includes roughly 7,900 clones, over 65% of them seen just once. The starting material was blood, obtained from a patient treated with checkpoint blockade. The receptors shown here come from a human donor with melanoma.

The chain uses TRBV10-1 and TRBJ2-1; TRBD1 matches 7 bases. Germline assignment: CDR1 WNHNN and CDR2 SYGVQD (reference sequence). This CDR3 comprises 14 residues. V shed 5 bases, J shed 5 bases, and the junction held 6 bases outside the gene matches. The CDR3 sequence is CASSRAGGHNEQFF. For the CDR3, the DNA is TGCGCCAGCAGTCGGGCAGGGGGACACAATGAGCAGTTCTTC.

As for this clone: The sample has other DNA sequences that encode this CDR3 too. This chain joins TRBV9 and TRBJ1-1; D gene unclear. Germline CDR1 SGDLS, CDR2 YYNGEE. This CDR3 is 13 amino acids long. The V end lost 0 bases, the J end lost 1 base, and 4 bases lay between the germline ends. CDR3 nucleotides: TGTGCCAGCAGCGTAGATGGGAACACTGAAGCTTTCTTT. Its translation is CASSVDGNTEAFF.

This clone was picked up one time. This sequence joins TRBV27 and TRBJ1-1; D remains ambiguous. The CDR3 is 16 amino acids. CDR1 and CDR2 from the germline V gene are MNHEY and SMNVEV (reference sequence). Trimming took 2 bases from V and 4 from J, leaving 17 bases between them. CDR3 in amino acids: CASSLSIKDWATEAFF. CDR3 bases: TGTGCCAGCAGTTTAAGTATCAAGGATTGGGCCACTGAAGCTTTCTTT.